This TCR beta chain originates from a study of cytomegalovirus exposure and HLA in healthy donors. Overall study: In an earlier analysis, approximately 120 million unique TCR beta sequences were found from some 200 million T cells. An early release of data contained about 85 million unique TCRs, which came from HLA-typed donors. General study points: With later analysis, a missense DCLRE1C variant became linked to TCR beta V- and J-gene trimming.

Trimming took 5 bases from V and 7 from J; bases not matched to a gene: 13. The CDR3 runs 16 residues. The V gene's germline CDR1 is SGHTA and CDR2 FQGNSA. Primers for the PCR totalled 60 Vbeta and 13 Jbeta. Only in-frame clones appear in the TCRdb table, and some are missing; sequencing was by immunoSEQ multiplex PCR. The repertoire holds about 160,000 clones, with 60% to 80% as singletons. For this clone: Its cognate antigen is unknown.

The clonotype originates from a woman under 40 in good health and CMV-seronegative. The chain employs TRBV7-2 and TRBJ2-1, with 8 bases fitting TRBD2. Material: PBMCs. Written as DNA, the CDR3 is TGTGCCAGCAGCCCTCGGGGGTTAGCGGGGTCGAATGAGCAGTTCTTC. This encodes CASSPRGLAGSNEQFF.